The next 30 T cell receptor beta chains were all read from a single sample in a study of T cell responses to AZD1222 COVID-19 vaccine. Sequencing was performed with immunoSEQ multiplex PCR; in TCRdb, only in-frame clones are kept and a portion is missing. The sample consists of fewer than 100,000 clones, approximately 94% of them appearing once. The specimen was peripheral blood, collected on day 0 of AZD1222 vaccination. The receptor set was obtained from an adult in good health.

The chain links TRBV7-3 to TRBJ2-5; maybe TRBD2 (6 bases). V lost 1 base and J lost 5, with 8 bases in between. Germline loops: CDR1 SGHTA, CDR2 FQGTGA. The CDR3 spans 13 residues. CDR3 DNA: TGTGCCAGCAGCTTAAAGGGAGGTGAGACCCAGTACTTC. Translation gives CASSLKGGETQYF. The full variable domain, with the rest looked up from reference TRBV7-3 and TRBJ2-5, is GAGVSQTPSNKVTEKGKYVELRCDPISGHTALYWYRQSLGQGPEFLIYFQGTGAADDSGLPNDRFFAVRPEGSVSTLKIQRTERGDSAVYLCASSLKGGETQYFGPGTRLLVL.

The rearrangement uses TRBV19 and TRBJ2-5; possibly TRBD1 for D (7 bases). Germline values: CDR1 LNHDA, CDR2 SQIVND (reference sequence). This CDR3 has 13 residues. Trimming removed 9 bases at V and 1 base at J, with 12 bases between. The CDR3 here is CASAGGTQETQYF. CDR3 DNA sequence: TGTGCCAGCGCAGGGGGGACCCAAGAGACCCAGTACTTC. Using reference TRBV19 and TRBJ2-5 for the parts outside the CDR3, the full variable domain is DGGITQSPKYLFRKEGQNVTLSCEQNLNHDAMYWYRQDPGQGLRLIYYSQIVNDFQKGDIAEGYSVSREKKESFPLTVTSAQKNPTAFYLCASAGGTQETQYFGPGTRLLVL.

The genes are TRBV5-1 and TRBJ2-6; a possible D gene is TRBD2 (6 bases). CDR1 and CDR2 (germline): SGHRS, YFSETQ. The CDR3 consists of 17 residues. Trimming took 4 bases from V and 0 from J, leaving 14 bases between them. CDR3 protein: CASSRGPGGSGANVLTF. In DNA form, the CDR3 reads TGCGCCAGCAGCAGAGGCCCCGGGGGCTCTGGGGCCAACGTCCTGACTTTC.

The CDR3, as DNA: TGTGCCAGTAGCATCGGACGGCGTGAAAAACTGTTTTTT. Translating it yields CASSIGRREKLFF. This chain links TRBV19 with TRBJ1-4; D remains unclear. From germline, CDR1 is LNHDA and CDR2 SQIVND (reference sequence). Trimming removed 6 bases at V and 7 bases at J, with 12 bases between. CDR3 length equals 13 residues.

The V call is TRBV7-8, the J call TRBJ1-2; D not certain. The CDR3 runs to 14 residues. CDR1 SGHVS and CDR2 FQNEAQ come from the germline V gene. The V end was cut by 1 base, the J end by 6 bases, with 12 bases between. The CDR3 spells CASSLGLKPHGYTF. CDR3 sequence (DNA): TGTGCCAGCAGCTTAGGATTGAAGCCCCATGGCTACACCTTC.

The chain links TRBV6-5 to TRBJ2-1, with no clear D. The CDR3 contains 11 residues. Germline CDR1 and CDR2: MNHEY and SVGAGI. V lost 4 bases to trimming and J lost 5 bases, with 3 bases between them. The CDR3 DNA sequence: TGTGCCAGCAGTTGGAACAATGAGCAGTTCTTC. This codes for CASSWNNEQFF.

The chain carries TRBV20-1 and TRBJ2-1; TRBD2 matches 9 bases. This CDR3 spans 16 amino acids. V was pared by 3 bases and J by 7 bases, with 13 bases of the junction left unmatched. Germline V gene sequence: CDR1 DFQATT, CDR2 SNEGSKA (reference sequence). The CDR3 loop reads CSASLRSLAGPNEQFF. The CDR3 region has the DNA TGCAGTGCTAGTCTGAGGAGTCTAGCGGGGCCGAATGAGCAGTTCTTC.

The chain joins TRBV6-5 to TRBJ1-1, with a tentative D call TRBD1 (6 bases). The CDR3 sequence is 14 residues long. Germline V gene lookup returns CDR1 MNHEY and CDR2 SVGAGI. Trimming took 4 bases from V and 10 from J, leaving 19 bases between them. The CDR3 here is CASSWGGGRDGAFF. CDR3 DNA sequence: TGTGCCAGCAGTTGGGGGGGCGGTAGGGACGGAGCTTTCTTT.

This clone was picked up a small number of times. The chain couples TRBV6-5 to TRBJ1-6; maybe TRBD1 (6 bases). Germline CDR1 is MNHEY and CDR2 is SVGAGI. V shed 10 bases and J shed 8 bases, with 18 bases lying between them. The CDR3 is made up of 14 amino acids. CDR3 residues: CATPGAAGDSPLHF. In DNA, the CDR3 is TGTGCCACCCCCGGGGCGGCAGGGGATTCACCCCTCCACTTT.

J is TRBJ1-5 and V is TRBV7-8, with D unresolved. Germline lookup yields CDR1 SGHVS and CDR2 FQNEAQ. Trimming stripped 8 bases from V and 2 bases from J, with 16 bases between. CDR3 length: 15 amino acids. The CDR3 spells CASALEGIGNQPQHF. CDR3 nucleotides: TGTGCCAGCGCGTTGGAGGGTATAGGCAATCAGCCCCAGCATTTT. Full variable domain (outside the CDR3, taken from reference TRBV7-8 and TRBJ1-5): GAGVSQSPRYKVAKRGQDVALRCDPISGHVSLFWYQQALGQGPEFLTYFQNEAQLDKSGLPSDRFFAERPEGSVSTLKIQRTQQEDSAVYLCASALEGIGNQPQHFGDGTRLSIL.

V and J are TRBV29-1 and TRBJ1-4; possible D gene TRBD1, 5 bases. The V gene's germline CDR1 is SQVTM and CDR2 ANQGSEA. The CDR3 spans 13 residues. V was pared by 7 bases and J by 7 bases, with 16 bases between. This CDR3 reads CSASGTSFEKLFF. The CDR3 region has the DNA TGCAGCGCTTCCGGGACCTCCTTTGAAAAACTGTTTTTT.

The CDR3 region is CASSVSHEQFF. For the CDR3, the DNA is TGTGCCAGCAGTGTTTCCCATGAGCAGTTCTTC. This chain connects TRBV2 to TRBJ2-1; the D is unclear. The germline gives CDR1 SNHLY, CDR2 FYNNEI. With 4 bases removed from V and 8 bases from J, the gap between germline ends came to 6 bases. CDR3 size: 11 residues. Full variable domain (outside the CDR3, taken from reference TRBV2 and TRBJ2-1): EPEVTQTPSHQVTQMGQEVILRCVPISNHLYFYWYRQILGQKVEFLVSFYNNEISEKSEIFDDQFSVERPDGSNFTLKIRSTKLEDSAMYFCASSVSHEQFFGPGTRLTVL.

A few counts support this clone. The chain uses TRBV5-4 and TRBJ1-1; 7 bases are a match to TRBD1. V was pared by 3 bases and J by 6 bases, with 8 bases of the junction left unmatched. Germline loops: CDR1 SGHNT, CDR2 YYREEE (reference sequence). The CDR3 has 14 residues. Here the CDR3 reads CASSSVGQRPEAFF. The CDR3 nucleotides are TGTGCCAGCAGCTCCGTGGGACAGCGCCCTGAAGCTTTCTTT.

J is TRBJ1-1 and V is TRBV19, with unresolved D. The CDR3 sequence is 14 residues long. Germline loops: CDR1 LNHDA, CDR2 SQIVND (reference sequence). The V end was cut by 5 bases, the J end by 5 bases, with 15 bases between. CDR3 nucleotide sequence: TGTGCCAGTAGTGCGGCAAGGAGAGTGACTGAAGCTTTCTTT. Its protein product is CASSAARRVTEAFF.

The chain couples TRBV2 to TRBJ1-5, with 7 bases fitting TRBD1. In germline, CDR1 is SNHLY, CDR2 FYNNEI. The CDR3 length is 15 residues. V lost 1 base to trimming and J lost 6 bases; unmatched junction nucleotides: 6. CDR3 DNA sequence: TGTGCCAGCAGTGAAGACAGGGGAGGCGGTCAGCCCCAGCATTTT. It specifies CASSEDRGGGQPQHF.

This chain uses TRBV3-1 (or the pseudogene TRBV3-2) with TRBJ2-2; 9 nucleotides line up with TRBD2. Per germline, CDR1 LGHDT and CDR2 YNNKEL (reference sequence). This CDR3 spans 18 amino acids. The ends lost 0 bases at V and 7 bases at J; junction bases unmatched: 12. CDR3 region: CASSQDYGGRASHGELFF. As DNA, the CDR3 is TGTGCCAGCAGCCAAGATTATGGCGGGAGGGCCTCACACGGGGAGCTGTTTTTT.

The chain uses TRBV30 and TRBJ1-1; no clear D gene. From germline, CDR1 is GTSNPN and CDR2 SVGIG (reference sequence). There are 12 residues in the CDR3. V lost 7 bases and J 5 bases, leaving 14 bases between the germline ends. The CDR3: CAYGPGWTEAFF. CDR3 nucleotide sequence: TGTGCCTATGGTCCGGGTTGGACTGAAGCTTTCTTT.

This rearrangement joins TRBV6-2 or TRBV6-3 to TRBJ2-5; perhaps TRBD1 as D (5 bases). The CDR3 consists of 14 residues. CDR1 and CDR2 from the germline V gene are MNHEY and SVGEGT. The V and J ends lost 3 bases and 4 bases respectively, with 12 bases between them. The CDR3 region is CASSYLDTTETQYF. Written as DNA, the CDR3 is TGTGCCAGCAGTTATCTGGACACCACAGAGACCCAGTACTTC.

In this sample, this clone turned up a few times. V and J are TRBV2 and TRBJ2-1; D is uncertain. Germline assignment: CDR1 SNHLY and CDR2 FYNNEI. This CDR3 region has 12 residues. Trimming removed 6 bases at V and 7 bases at J, with 10 bases between. CDR3 in amino acids: CASSFARNEQFF. The CDR3 DNA is TGTGCCAGCAGCTTCGCGCGGAATGAGCAGTTCTTC.

The sample holds one count of this clone. V and J are TRBV5-1 and TRBJ1-1; possible D gene TRBD1, 5 bases. Deletions cut 4 bases from V and 5 bases from J, with 12 bases between. The V gene's germline CDR1 is SGHRS and CDR2 YFSETQ. The CDR3 consists of 13 residues. CDR3 protein: CASSPDRGTEAFF. The CDR3 nucleotides read TGCGCCAGCAGCCCCGACAGAGGGACTGAAGCTTTCTTT.

This clone was found once. The chain uses TRBV19 and TRBJ1-6; 8 bases map to TRBD1. The length of the CDR3 is 14 residues. Germline V gives CDR1 LNHDA, CDR2 SQIVND (reference sequence). Trimming took 8 bases from V and 7 from J; bases not matched to a gene: 7. The CDR3 region has the DNA TGTGCCAGTGCCTCAGGGGGCAGGAATTCACCCCTCCACTTT. Protein product: CASASGGRNSPLHF.

V and J are TRBV2 and TRBJ1-5; D possibly corresponds to TRBD1 (6 bases). CDR3 length: 14 residues. V lost 2 bases, J lost 6 bases, and 11 bases lay in between. Germline CDR1 reads SNHLY; CDR2 reads FYNNEI. CDR3 loop: CASSETQGGQPQHF. CDR3 nucleotides: TGTGCCAGCAGTGAAACACAGGGAGGTCAGCCCCAGCATTTT.

The chain's CDR3 is CASSQGQGASNQPQHF. The CDR3 DNA reads as TGCGCCAGCAGCCAAGGACAGGGGGCTAGCAATCAGCCCCAGCATTTT. The gene calls are TRBV4-1 and TRBJ1-5; 10 nucleotides line up with TRBD1. The CDR3 is made up of 16 amino acids. The germline CDR1 and CDR2 sequences are MGHRA and YSYEKL. Trimming took 1 base from V and 0 from J; bases not matched to a gene: 0.

The chain is built from TRBV30 and TRBJ2-5, with TRBD1 as a possible D gene (7 bases). The V gene lost 1 base and the J gene lost 4 bases, with 16 bases spanning the gap. The germline gives CDR1 GTSNPN, CDR2 SVGIG (reference sequence). This CDR3 region has 15 residues. CDR3 region: CAWSGVRGVGETQYF. The CDR3 DNA reads as TGTGCCTGGAGTGGCGTCAGGGGGGTGGGAGAGACCCAGTACTTC.

This rearrangement joins TRBV4-1 to TRBJ1-1; a possible D gene is TRBD1 (5 bases). This CDR3 has 19 residues. In germline, CDR1 is MGHRA, CDR2 YSYEKL. V lost 0 bases and J 10 bases, leaving 30 bases between the germline ends. CDR3 amino acids: CASSQESSRQVRGRRRAFF. CDR3 bases: TGCGCCAGCAGCCAAGAATCGTCACGTCAAGTAAGGGGCCGCCGAAGAGCTTTCTTT.

The J gene is TRBJ2-1, the V gene TRBV18; no clear D. V dropped 3 bases and J dropped 6 bases, with 15 bases sitting between them. CDR1 KGHSH and CDR2 LQKENI come from the germline V gene. The CDR3 length is 15 residues. The CDR3, as DNA: TGTGCCAGCTCACCGACTGGTGCCTCGGGCAATGAGCAGTTCTTC. It is translated as CASSPTGASGNEQFF.

This clone occurred a few times. This chain joins TRBV5-1 and TRBJ1-2; D perhaps matches TRBD1 (5 bases). Germline V CDR1 and CDR2: SGHRS, YFSETQ. This CDR3 spans 14 amino acids. V lost 2 bases and J lost 4, with 12 bases in between. The CDR3 nucleotides are TGCGCCAGCAGCTTAGACGACAGCACCTATGGCTACACCTTC. This codes for CASSLDDSTYGYTF.

This chain uses TRBV10-3 with TRBJ1-5; D remains unclear. Germline CDR1 reads ENHRY; CDR2 reads SYGVKD. This CDR3 contains 16 residues. Trimming shortened V by 0 bases and J by 0 bases, and 9 bases separated the two germline ends. The CDR3 sequence: CAISESIGYSNQPQHF. In DNA, the CDR3 is TGTGCCATCAGTGAGTCTATCGGGTATAGCAATCAGCCCCAGCATTTT.

The sample holds one count of this clone. As DNA, the CDR3 is TGTGCCAGCAGTTACCGGGGGAACTACAATGAGCAGTTCTTC. Translated: CASSYRGNYNEQFF. This rearrangement joins TRBV6-2 or TRBV6-3 to TRBJ2-1; possible D gene TRBD2, 6 bases. Germline V gene sequence: CDR1 MNHEY, CDR2 SVGEGT. The germline V and J ends were trimmed by 2 bases and 3 bases, with 8 bases remaining between them. The CDR3 totals 14 residues.

The DNA of the CDR3 is TGTGCCAGCAGCTTAGTTGGCGATTTGGGATTGCGTACTGAAGCTTTCTTT. Protein product: CASSLVGDLGLRTEAFF. The J gene is TRBJ1-1, the V gene TRBV13, with D hard to call. Germline lookup yields CDR1 PRHDT and CDR2 FYEKMQ (reference sequence). The ends were cut back, 1 base at V and 5 bases at J, with 20 bases in the middle. The CDR3 runs 17 residues.